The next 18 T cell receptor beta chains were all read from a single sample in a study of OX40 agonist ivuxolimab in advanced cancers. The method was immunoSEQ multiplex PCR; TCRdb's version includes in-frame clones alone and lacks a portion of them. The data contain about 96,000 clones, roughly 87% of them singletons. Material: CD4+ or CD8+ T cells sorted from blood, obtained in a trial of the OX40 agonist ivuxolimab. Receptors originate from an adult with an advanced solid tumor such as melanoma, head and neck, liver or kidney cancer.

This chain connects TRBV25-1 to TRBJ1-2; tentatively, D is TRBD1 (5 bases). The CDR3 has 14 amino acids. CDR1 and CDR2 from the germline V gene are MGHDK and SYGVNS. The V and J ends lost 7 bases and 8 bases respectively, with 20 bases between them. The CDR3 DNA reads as TGTGCCAGCACCCCGGTGGGGGAGTTTGGGGGCTACACCTTC. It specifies CASTPVGEFGGYTF.

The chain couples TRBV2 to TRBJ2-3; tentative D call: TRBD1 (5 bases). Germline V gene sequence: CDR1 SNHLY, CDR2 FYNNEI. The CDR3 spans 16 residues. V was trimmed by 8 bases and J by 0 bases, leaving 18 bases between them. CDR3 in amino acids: CASGANQGWSTDTQYF. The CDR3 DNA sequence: TGTGCCAGCGGGGCAAACCAAGGATGGAGCACAGATACGCAGTATTTT.

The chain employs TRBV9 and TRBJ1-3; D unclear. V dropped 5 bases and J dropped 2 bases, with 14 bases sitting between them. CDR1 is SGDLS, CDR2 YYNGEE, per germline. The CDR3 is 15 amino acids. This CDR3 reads CASSIGRFAGNTIYF. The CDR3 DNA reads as TGTGCCAGCAGTATTGGGAGGTTCGCTGGAAACACCATATATTTT.

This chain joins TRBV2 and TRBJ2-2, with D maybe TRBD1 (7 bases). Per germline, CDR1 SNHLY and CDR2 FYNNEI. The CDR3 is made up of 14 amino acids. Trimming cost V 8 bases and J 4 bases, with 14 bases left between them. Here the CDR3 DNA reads TGTGCCAGCCGGCGACAGGGAGGCACCGGGGAGCTGTTTTTT. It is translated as CASRRQGGTGELFF. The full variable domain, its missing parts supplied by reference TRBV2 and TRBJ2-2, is EPEVTQTPSHQVTQMGQEVILRCVPISNHLYFYWYRQILGQKVEFLVSFYNNEISEKSEIFDDQFSVERPDGSNFTLKIRSTKLEDSAMYFCASRRQGGTGELFFGEGSRLTVL.

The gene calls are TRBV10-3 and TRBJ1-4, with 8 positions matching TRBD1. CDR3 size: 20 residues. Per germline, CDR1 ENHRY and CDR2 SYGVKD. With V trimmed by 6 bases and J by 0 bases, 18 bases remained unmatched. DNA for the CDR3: TGTGCCATCAGACCCGGACAGGGTACGGGTCAGGGTACAACTAATGAAAAACTGTTTTTT. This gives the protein CAIRPGQGTGQGTTNEKLFF.

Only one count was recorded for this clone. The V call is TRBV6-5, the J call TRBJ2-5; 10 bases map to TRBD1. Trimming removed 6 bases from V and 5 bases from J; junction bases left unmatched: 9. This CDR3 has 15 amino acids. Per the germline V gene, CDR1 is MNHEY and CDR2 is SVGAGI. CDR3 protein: CASRTTGGSGETQYF. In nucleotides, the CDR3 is TGTGCCAGCAGGACGACAGGGGGCAGCGGGGAGACCCAGTACTTC.

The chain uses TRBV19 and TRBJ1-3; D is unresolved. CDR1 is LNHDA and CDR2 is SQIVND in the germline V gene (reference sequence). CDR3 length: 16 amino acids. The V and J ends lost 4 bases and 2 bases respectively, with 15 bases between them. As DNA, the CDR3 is TGTGCCAGTAGTACTATAACCGGGAGCACTGGAAACACCATATATTTT. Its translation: CASSTITGSTGNTIYF.

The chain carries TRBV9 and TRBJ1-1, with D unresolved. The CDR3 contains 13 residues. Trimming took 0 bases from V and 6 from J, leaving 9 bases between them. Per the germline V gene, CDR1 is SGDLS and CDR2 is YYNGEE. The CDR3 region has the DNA TGTGCCAGCAGCGTAGGAGGTTTCGCTGAAGCTTTCTTT. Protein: CASSVGGFAEAFF.

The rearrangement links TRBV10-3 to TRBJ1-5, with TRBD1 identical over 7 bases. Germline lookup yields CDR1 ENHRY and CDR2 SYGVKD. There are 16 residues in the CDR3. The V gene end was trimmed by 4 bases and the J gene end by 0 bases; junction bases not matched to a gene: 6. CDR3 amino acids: CAISARQGDSNQPQHF. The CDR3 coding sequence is TGTGCCATCAGTGCCCGACAGGGCGATAGCAATCAGCCCCAGCATTTT.

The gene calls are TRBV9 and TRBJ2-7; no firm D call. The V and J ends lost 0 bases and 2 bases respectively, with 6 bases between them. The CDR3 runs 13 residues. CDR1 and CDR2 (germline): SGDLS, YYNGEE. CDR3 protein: CASSVGLTYEQYF. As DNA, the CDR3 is TGTGCCAGCAGCGTAGGCTTAACCTACGAGCAGTACTTC.

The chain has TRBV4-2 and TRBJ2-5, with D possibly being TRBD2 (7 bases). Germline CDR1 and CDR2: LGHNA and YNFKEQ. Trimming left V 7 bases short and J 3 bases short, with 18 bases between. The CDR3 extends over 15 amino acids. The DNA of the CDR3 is TGTGCCAGCACGGGAAGGGGGGGCGAGGAAGAGACCCAGTACTTC. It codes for CASTGRGGEEETQYF.

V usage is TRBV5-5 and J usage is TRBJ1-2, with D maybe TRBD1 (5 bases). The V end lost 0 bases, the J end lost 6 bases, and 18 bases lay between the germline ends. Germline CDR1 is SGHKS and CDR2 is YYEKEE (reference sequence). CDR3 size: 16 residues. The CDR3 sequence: CASSLAPGEGWNGYTF. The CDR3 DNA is TGTGCCAGCAGCTTGGCCCCTGGTGAGGGGTGGAATGGCTACACCTTC.

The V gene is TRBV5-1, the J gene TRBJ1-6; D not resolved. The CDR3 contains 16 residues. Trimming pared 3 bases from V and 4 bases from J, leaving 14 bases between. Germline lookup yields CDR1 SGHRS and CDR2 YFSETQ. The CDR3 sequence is CASSSLREGYNSPLHF. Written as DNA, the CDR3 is TGCGCCAGCAGCTCACTCCGGGAAGGTTATAATTCACCCCTCCACTTT.

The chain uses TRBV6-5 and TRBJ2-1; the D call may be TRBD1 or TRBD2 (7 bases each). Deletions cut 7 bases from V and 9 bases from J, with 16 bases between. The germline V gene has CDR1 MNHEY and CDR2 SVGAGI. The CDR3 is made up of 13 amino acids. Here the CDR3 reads CASIQARGGEQFF. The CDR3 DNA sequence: TGTGCCAGCATCCAAGCCAGGGGGGGTGAGCAGTTCTTC.

The CDR3 coding sequence is TGTGCCAGCAGCTTAAGTGACGAGCAGTACTTC. The encoded protein is CASSLSDEQYF. This chain uses TRBV7-9 with TRBJ2-7, with D hard to call. Germline V lookup: CDR1 SEHNR, CDR2 FQNEAQ (reference sequence). The CDR3 consists of 11 residues. V lost 2 bases to trimming and J lost 5 bases, with 4 bases between them.

CDR3 sequence (DNA): TGTGCCAGCAGCTTAGTTAGGCTAGCGGGACGCACAGATACGCAGTATTTT. This gives the protein CASSLVRLAGRTDTQYF. This chain joins TRBV7-2 and TRBJ2-3; 9 bases match TRBD2. Germline CDR1 reads SGHTA; CDR2 reads FQGNSA. Unmatched junction bases numbered 6, after V lost 1 base and J lost 1 base. The CDR3 is 17 amino acids.

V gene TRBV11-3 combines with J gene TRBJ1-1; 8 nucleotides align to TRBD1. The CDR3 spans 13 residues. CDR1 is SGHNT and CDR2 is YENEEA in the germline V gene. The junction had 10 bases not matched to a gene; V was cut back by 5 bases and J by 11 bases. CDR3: CASSPNQGAEAFF. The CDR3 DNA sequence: TGTGCCAGCAGCCCTAACCAGGGGGCGGAGGCTTTCTTT.

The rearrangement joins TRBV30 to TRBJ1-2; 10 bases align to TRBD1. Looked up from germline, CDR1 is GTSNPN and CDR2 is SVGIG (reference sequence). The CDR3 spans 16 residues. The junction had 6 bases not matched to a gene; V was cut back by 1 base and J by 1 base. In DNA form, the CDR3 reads TGTGCCTGGAGTGCTTCGGACAGGGGGTTTAACTATGGCTACACCTTC. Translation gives CAWSASDRGFNYGYTF.